One sample yielded the 21 T cell receptor beta chains listed below, sequenced in a study of cytomegalovirus exposure and HLA in healthy donors. PCR amplification relied on 60 Vbeta primers (plus 13 Jbeta primers). TCRdb's table, derived via immunoSEQ multiplex PCR, lists solely in-frame clones and lacks some. The sample includes 150,000 to 200,000 clones, around four fifths seen only once; the top ten take 1.6%. The sequenced material came from PBMCs. The receptors shown here come from a man aged 50 to 59 in good health and CMV-seronegative.

This rearrangement joins TRBV6-5 to TRBJ2-6, with TRBD2 as a possible D gene (5 bases). The germline V and J ends were trimmed by 5 bases and 0 bases, with 8 bases remaining between them. Looked up from germline, CDR1 is MNHEY and CDR2 is SVGAGI. The CDR3 sequence is 15 residues long. This CDR3 reads CASSPGGSGANVLTF. The CDR3 DNA follows: TGTGCCAGCAGTCCCGGAGGCTCTGGGGCCAACGTCCTGACTTTC.

The V gene is TRBV5-1, the J gene TRBJ1-2; possible D gene TRBD1, 5 bases. V shed 0 bases and J shed 2 bases, with 14 bases lying between them. The germline CDR1 and CDR2 sequences are SGHRS and YFSETQ. This CDR3 comprises 16 residues. The CDR3 DNA reads TGCGCCAGCAGCTTGGGTAACTCAGGGAACAACTATGGCTACACCTTC. It codes for CASSLGNSGNNYGYTF.

V gene TRBV21-1 combines with J gene TRBJ1-4. TRBV21-1 constitutes a pseudogene. There are 18 residues in the CDR3. CDR3: CASTHGGGFNLANEKLFF. The DNA for the CDR3 is TGTGCCAGCACCCACGGGGGGGGATTCAACTTGGCTAATGAAAAACTGTTTTTT.

This rearrangement joins TRBV18 to TRBJ1-4; 8 bases align to TRBD1. With 3 bases clipped from V and 8 bases from J, the junction kept 8 bases outside the gene matches. CDR1 KGHSH and CDR2 LQKENI come from the germline V gene. The CDR3 is 15 amino acids. The CDR3 reads CASSPRTGMSEKLFF. CDR3 in DNA: TGTGCCAGCTCACCGCGGACAGGGATGAGCGAAAAACTGTTTTTT.

The chain is built from TRBV18 and TRBJ1-6, with D possibly matching TRBD1 (5 bases). The V and J ends lost 3 bases and 11 bases respectively, with 14 bases between them. Germline CDR1 KGHSH, CDR2 LQKENI. The CDR3 extends over 14 amino acids. The CDR3, as DNA: TGTGCCAGCTCACCCCAAGGGGCCCAGGCACCCCTCCACTTT. Translating it yields CASSPQGAQAPLHF.

The V call is TRBV7-9, the J call TRBJ1-2; no clear D gene. Germline CDR1 and CDR2: SEHNR and FQNEAQ (reference sequence). V shed 5 bases and J shed 0 bases, with 16 bases lying between them. CDR3 size: 16 residues. The CDR3 sequence is CASSPPGGNPNYGYTF. The CDR3 coding sequence is TGTGCCAGCAGCCCCCCGGGAGGGAACCCTAACTATGGCTACACCTTC.

This chain joins TRBV19 and TRBJ2-1; 11 positions match TRBD2. In germline, CDR1 is LNHDA, CDR2 SQIVND (reference sequence). Trimming at V came to 5 bases and at J to 6 bases, leaving 18 bases not matched to a gene. The CDR3 extends over 19 amino acids. CDR3 DNA sequence: TGTGCCAGTAGTCCTCAAGGGCTAGCGGGGGGTGAAAAGCCCAATGAGCAGTTCTTC. Amino acid sequence: CASSPQGLAGGEKPNEQFF.

This rearrangement joins TRBV5-1 to TRBJ2-3, with TRBD2 matching over 9 bases. V was clipped by 0 bases and J by 5 bases; unmatched bases: 7. Germline values: CDR1 SGHRS, CDR2 YFSETQ. This CDR3 spans 16 amino acids. Here the CDR3 reads CASSLAGASGKDTQYF. CDR3 nucleotide sequence: TGCGCCAGCAGCTTGGCAGGGGCTAGCGGGAAAGATACGCAGTATTTT.

Regarding this clone: The same CDR3 also results from other DNA sequences found in this sample. The chain carries TRBV7-2 and TRBJ2-7; TRBD1 is a possible D gene (5 bases). This CDR3 comprises 14 residues. Trimming shortened V by 0 bases and J by 3 bases, and 9 bases separated the two germline ends. Germline V gives CDR1 SGHTA, CDR2 FQGNSA. CDR3 bases: TGTGCCAGCAGCTTAGCACAGGCTAACTACGAGCAGTACTTC. Protein product: CASSLAQANYEQYF.

This clone was seen more than once but under ten times. V usage is TRBV5-1 and J usage is TRBJ2-7, with 7 bases that match TRBD2. The germline CDR1 and CDR2 sequences are SGHRS and YFSETQ. The CDR3 length is 16 residues. The trim removed 4 bases at V and 2 bases at J, leaving 12 bases unmatched. This chain's CDR3 is CASSIGSGALPYEQYF. Here the CDR3 DNA reads TGCGCCAGCAGCATCGGGAGCGGGGCCTTACCCTACGAGCAGTACTTC. Drawing the rest from reference TRBV5-1 and TRBJ2-7, the complete variable domain is KAGVTQTPRYLIKTRGQQVTLSCSPISGHRSVSWYQQTPGQGLQFLFEYFSETQRNKGNFPGRFSGRQFSNSRSEMNVSTLELGDSALYLCASSIGSGALPYEQYFGPGTRLTVT.

The gene calls are TRBV19 and TRBJ2-7, with 8 nucleotides matching TRBD2. Trimming at V came to 5 bases and at J to 1 base, leaving 4 bases not matched to a gene. CDR1 is LNHDA and CDR2 is SQIVND in the germline V gene (reference sequence). The CDR3 loop spans 14 amino acids. The CDR3 DNA follows: TGTGCCAGTAGTCGGGGGGGTGTATCCTACGAGCAGTACTTC. Its protein product is CASSRGGVSYEQYF.

This chain joins TRBV18 and TRBJ2-5; tentatively, D is TRBD2 (6 bases). V was shortened by 4 bases and J by 5 bases, with 11 bases between the two germline ends. Per germline, CDR1 KGHSH and CDR2 LQKENI. CDR3 length: 13 residues. The CDR3 DNA reads as TGTGCCAGCTCACTCCGTGCGGGGGAGACCCAGTACTTC. Residues: CASSLRAGETQYF.

The genes are TRBV2 and TRBJ2-7, with a possible D match to TRBD2 (5 bases). The V gene's germline CDR1 is SNHLY and CDR2 FYNNEI. Trimming took 7 bases from V and 6 from J, leaving 13 bases between them. The CDR3 consists of 12 residues. The chain's CDR3 is CASIQVRGEQYF. The CDR3 region has the DNA TGTGCCAGCATTCAAGTCCGGGGCGAGCAGTACTTC.

J is TRBJ2-5 and V is TRBV11-1; TRBD2 is a possible D gene (6 bases). Trimming took 0 bases from V and 6 from J, leaving 14 bases between them. CDR3 size: 15 residues. Germline V CDR1 and CDR2: SGHAT, FQDESV (reference sequence). In DNA, the CDR3 is TGTGCCAGCAGCTTAGCGGTGGAGGGTTTAAAGACCCAGTACTTC. The encoded protein is CASSLAVEGLKTQYF.

The chain uses TRBV7-2 and TRBJ2-7, with a tentative D call TRBD1 (6 bases). Trimming cost V 5 bases and J 3 bases, with 14 bases left between them. Germline V gene data show CDR1 as SGHTA and CDR2 as FQGNSA. The CDR3 contains 14 residues. This CDR3 is CASSNNRRGYEQYF. In nucleotides, the CDR3 is TGTGCCAGCAGCAATAACCGCAGGGGCTACGAGCAGTACTTC.

The rearrangement links TRBV7-3 to TRBJ2-1, with 7 bases that match TRBD2. Trimming at V came to 4 bases and at J to 8 bases, leaving 11 bases not matched to a gene. The CDR3 contains 15 residues. In germline, CDR1 is SGHTA, CDR2 FQGTGA. CDR3 sequence (DNA): TGTGCCAGCAGCTCCCAGCCCACTAGCGTCCATGAGCAGTTCTTC. Translated: CASSSQPTSVHEQFF.

The V gene is TRBV4-3, the J gene TRBJ2-3; 10 nucleotides align to TRBD1. The CDR3 runs 19 residues. The J segment lost 0 bases and the V segment lost 1 base, leaving 10 bases of the junction unmatched. Germline loops: CDR1 LGHNA, CDR2 YSLEER. CDR3 sequence reads: CASSQAQSMGQGSTDTQYF. The CDR3 region has the DNA TGCGCCAGCAGCCAAGCTCAATCGATGGGACAGGGGAGCACAGATACGCAGTATTTT.

V usage is TRBV7-6 and J usage is TRBJ1-1; a possible D gene is TRBD1 (5 bases). V lost 5 bases, J lost 2 bases, and 12 bases lay in between. Germline assignment: CDR1 SGHVS and CDR2 FNYEAQ. The CDR3 runs to 14 residues. The CDR3 spells CASSHGGGNTEAFF. Here the CDR3 DNA reads TGTGCCAGCAGCCACGGGGGGGGAAACACTGAAGCTTTCTTT.

The V and J genes are TRBV9 and TRBJ2-5; 12 bases line up with TRBD2. This CDR3 is 20 amino acids long. The V gene's germline CDR1 is SGDLS and CDR2 YYNGEE. V shed 3 bases and J 1 base; nucleotides not matched to a gene: 16. CDR3 sequence: CASSAFKTSGSSGGQETQYF. CDR3 DNA: TGTGCCAGCAGCGCATTCAAGACTAGCGGGAGCTCGGGGGGCCAAGAGACCCAGTACTTC. The full variable domain, its missing parts supplied by reference TRBV9 and TRBJ2-5, is DSGVTQTPKHLITATGQRVTLRCSPRSGDLSVYWYQQSLDQGLQFLIQYYNGEERAKGNILERFSAQQFPDLHSELNLSSLELGDSALYFCASSAFKTSGSSGGQETQYFGPGTRLLVL.

V and J are TRBV11-2 and TRBJ2-2; a weak D match, TRBD1 (5 bases). Germline-derived CDR1 and CDR2 are SGHAT and FQNNGV. This CDR3 comprises 14 residues. Trimming shortened V by 3 bases and J by 7 bases, and 12 bases separated the two germline ends. CDR3 in amino acids: CASSLWEGVGELFF. The DNA for the CDR3 is TGTGCCAGCAGCTTGTGGGAAGGGGTCGGGGAGCTGTTTTTT.

V is TRBV28 and J is TRBJ2-1, with D perhaps matching TRBD2 (6 bases). Germline CDR1 MDHEN, CDR2 SYDVKM. The CDR3 has 14 residues. The ends were cut back, 3 bases at V and 1 base at J, with 7 bases in the middle. The CDR3 protein is CASSLRGSYNEQFF. The CDR3 nucleotides read TGTGCCAGCAGTTTGCGGGGATCCTACAATGAGCAGTTCTTC.